These 2 T cell receptor beta chains came from one sample sequenced in a study of radiotherapy plus CTLA-4 blockade in lung cancer. The protocol was immunoSEQ multiplex PCR, while the TCRdb copy is restricted to in-frame clones and leaves out a portion. Of 40,000 to 45,000 clones in the sample, 60% to 70% were seen once. Sequenced material: peripheral blood, taken from a patient treated with radiotherapy plus ipilimumab. All receptors come from a human donor with non-small cell lung cancer who had a partial response to radiotherapy plus ipilimumab.

This chain uses TRBV27 with TRBJ2-5, with a weak D call TRBD2 (6 bases). Germline-derived CDR1 and CDR2 are MNHEY and SMNVEV (reference sequence). The CDR3 length is 13 residues. V dropped 10 bases and J dropped 11 bases, with 23 bases sitting between them. The DNA for the CDR3 is TGTGCCACCCACGGGACGGGGATACGGGAGCAGTACTTC. This sequence encodes CATHGTGIREQYF.

CDR3 loop: CASSLVSLRGTQYF. In DNA form, the CDR3 reads TGCGCCAGCAGCTTGGTTAGCTTACGGGGGACCCAGTACTTC. The chain combines TRBV5-1 with TRBJ2-5, with D possibly TRBD2 on 5 matching bases. V was shortened by 0 bases and J by 7 bases, with 13 bases between the two germline ends. CDR3 size: 14 residues. Germline V gene lookup returns CDR1 SGHRS and CDR2 YFSETQ. Filled out from reference TRBV5-1 and TRBJ2-5, the complete variable domain reads KAGVTQTPRYLIKTRGQQVTLSCSPISGHRSVSWYQQTPGQGLQFLFEYFSETQRNKGNFPGRFSGRQFSNSRSEMNVSTLELGDSALYLCASSLVSLRGTQYFGPGTRLLVL.